This T cell receptor (beta chain) was profiled in a study of cytomegalovirus exposure and HLA in healthy donors. The overall study: HLA-typed donors contributed about 85 million unique TCRs, which were held in an early data release.

Both 60 Vbeta primers and 13 Jbeta primers went into the PCR. Sequencing was performed with immunoSEQ multiplex PCR; in TCRdb, only in-frame clones are kept and a portion is missing. The table includes about 130,000 clones, approximately 74% detected once. General study points: Later analysis found that TCR beta chains associated with HLA were more clonally expanded than other, equally common chains. It was approximately 160 TCR beta chains that were listed as cytomegalovirus-associated.

This clone was picked up a small number of times. Its antigen is unknown. Despite likely unrecorded immune exposures, the donors were nominally healthy at the time of sampling. The germline CDR1 and CDR2 sequences are SGHNT and YENEEA. V lost 4 bases, J lost 4 bases, and 7 bases stayed unmatched. CDR3 length equals 16 residues. The rearrangement uses TRBV11-3 and TRBJ2-1; 10 bases fit TRBD1. The TCR originated in a man aged 18 to 35 in good health and CMV-seropositive. The specimen sequenced was PBMCs. CDR3 in DNA: TGTGCCAGCAGCTCCTCTTCGGGACAGGGGTACAATGAGCAGTTCTTC. This translates into CASSSSSGQGYNEQFF.